One sample yielded the 18 T cell receptor beta chains listed below, sequenced in a study of human T cells and chemical hapten exposure. The time point here: patch test 2, 6 weeks after DPC sensitization. As to treatment: therapeutic diphenylcyclopropenone sensitization with weekly scalp DPC. TCRdb used MiXCR to reprocess the RACE reads, holding one entry per CDR3 protein. Of 330,000 or so distinct CDR3 sequences in the sample, roughly 6.3% are singletons; the top ten hold over 5.5%. The specimen was whole blood, collected in connection with sensitization to the hapten diphenylcyclopropenone (DPC). The receptors originated from a woman aged 18-35 years with alopecia areata. Some clones in this sample may be carry-over from other donors' samples.

This rearrangement joins TRBV28 to TRBJ2-7, with D perhaps being TRBD1 or TRBD2 (6 bases each). Germline CDR1 and CDR2: MDHEN and SYDVKM. The CDR3 has 14 amino acids. V lost 7 bases and J lost 0, with 13 bases in between. The CDR3 sequence: CASMEGGPSYEQYF. CDR3 DNA sequence: TGTGCCAGCATGGAGGGGGGTCCCTCCTACGAGCAGTACTTC.

This clonotype has just a few counts. The rearrangement links TRBV12-3 or TRBV12-4 to TRBJ1-3; D is uncertain. Trimming stripped 3 bases from V and 0 bases from J, with 6 bases between. The CDR3 contains 14 residues. CDR3 sequence reads: CASSLRSSGNTIYF. The CDR3 coding sequence is TGTGCCAGCAGTTTGCGAAGCTCTGGAAACACCATATATTTT.

The chain uses TRBV5-1 and TRBJ1-6; no clear D. Germline V gene lookup returns CDR1 SGHRS and CDR2 YFSETQ. V was trimmed by 2 bases and J by 10 bases, leaving 13 bases between them. CDR3 length equals 14 residues. CDR3 sequence (DNA): TGCGCCAGCAGCTTAGACTTCCCCGGGTCACCCCTCCACTTT. As protein: CASSLDFPGSPLHF.

This clonotype occurred a few times. The chain uses TRBV5-6 and TRBJ1-1, with TRBD1 as a possible D gene (6 bases). This CDR3 spans 14 amino acids. V dropped 5 bases and J dropped 5 bases, with 16 bases sitting between them. Germline lookup yields CDR1 SGHDT and CDR2 YYEEEE. CDR3: CASRWGQGGTEAFF. CDR3 DNA sequence: TGTGCCAGCAGGTGGGGGCAGGGAGGGACTGAAGCTTTCTTT.

This clonotype was observed a handful of times. The CDR3 coding sequence is TGTGCCAGCAGCAGGGGGCCGGGTGAAAAACTGTTTTTT. It codes for CASSRGPGEKLFF. The gene calls are TRBV7-6 and TRBJ1-4; 7 bases match TRBD1. Germline CDR1 is SGHVS and CDR2 is FNYEAQ. The CDR3 spans 13 residues. V was pared by 5 bases and J by 7 bases, with 4 bases of the junction left unmatched. Filled out from reference TRBV7-6 and TRBJ1-4, the complete variable domain reads GAGVSQSPRYKVTKRGQDVALRCDPISGHVSLYWYRQALGQGPEFLTYFNYEAQQDKSGLPNDRFSAERPEGSISTLTIQRTEQRDSAMYRCASSRGPGEKLFFGSGTQLSVL.

This clonotype occurred many times. The chain's CDR3 is CASTGRINNSPLHF. CDR3 coding DNA: TGTGCCAGCACCGGGCGGATTAATAATTCACCCCTCCACTTT. V usage is TRBV12-3 or TRBV12-4 and J usage is TRBJ1-6; D not certain. The V gene lost 7 bases and the J gene lost 5 bases, with 12 bases spanning the gap. The CDR3 length is 14 residues.

This chain links TRBV28 with TRBJ2-7, with 7 bases fitting TRBD1. The trim removed 9 bases at V and 2 bases at J, leaving 10 bases unmatched. Per germline, CDR1 MDHEN and CDR2 SYDVKM. The CDR3 is 14 amino acids. CDR3: CASGTVERAYEQYF. The CDR3 coding sequence is TGTGCCAGTGGGACAGTTGAACGTGCCTACGAGCAGTACTTC.

This clonotype was observed many times. The genes are TRBV12-3 or TRBV12-4 and TRBJ1-1; D is uncertain. V lost 6 bases and J 4 bases, leaving 12 bases between the germline ends. CDR3 length: 13 amino acids. The CDR3 DNA follows: TGTGCCAGCAGACAAAGTTCGGGCACTGAAGCTTTCTTT. Amino acid sequence: CASRQSSGTEAFF.

This clonotype was found a few times. This chain connects TRBV5-1 to TRBJ1-1; possible D gene TRBD1, 5 bases. The CDR3 extends over 14 amino acids. Germline CDR1 reads SGHRS; CDR2 reads YFSETQ. V was shortened by 0 bases and J by 8 bases, with 14 bases between the two germline ends. CDR3 nucleotide sequence: TGCGCCAGCAGCTTGGGCGGGGCTCCCAGAGAAGCTTTCTTT. Translated, it gives CASSLGGAPREAFF.

J is TRBJ2-2 and V is TRBV14; no clear D. Germline assignment: CDR1 SGHDN and CDR2 FVKESK. V was clipped by 5 bases and J by 3 bases, with 7 bases between them. CDR3 size: 13 residues. In DNA, the CDR3 is TGTGCCAGCAGCGAAATAGACACCGGGGAGCTGTTTTTT. Translated, it gives CASSEIDTGELFF.

The J gene is TRBJ2-3, the V gene TRBV29-1; unclear D gene. In germline, CDR1 is SQVTM, CDR2 ANQGSEA. CDR3 size: 11 residues. V lost 1 base to trimming and J lost 8 bases, with 7 bases between them. DNA for the CDR3: TGCAGCGTTGAAGGCGATTCTACGCAGTATTTT. This gives the protein CSVEGDSTQYF.

The chain has TRBV12-3 or TRBV12-4 and TRBJ2-1, with D perhaps matching TRBD1 or TRBD2 (7 bases each). Trimming shortened V by 5 bases and J by 4 bases, and 24 bases separated the two germline ends. The CDR3 consists of 18 residues. This CDR3 reads CASSPQGGPFDLYNEQFF. DNA for the CDR3: TGTGCCAGCAGTCCGCAGGGGGGGCCCTTTGATCTGTACAATGAGCAGTTCTTC.

This clonotype turned up a few times. V usage is TRBV7-8 and J usage is TRBJ1-5, with 9 nucleotides matching TRBD1. This CDR3 comprises 17 residues. Trimming took 4 bases from V and 7 from J; bases not matched to a gene: 14. Germline V gene data show CDR1 as SGHVS and CDR2 as FQNEAQ. The CDR3 sequence is CASSSRGGQGDRQPQHF. The DNA of the CDR3 is TGTGCCAGCAGCTCCCGAGGGGGACAGGGAGACAGACAGCCCCAGCATTTT.

The rearrangement joins TRBV12-5 to TRBJ2-2; perhaps TRBD1 as D (5 bases). Trimming stripped 0 bases from V and 5 bases from J, with 10 bases between. CDR1 LGHNT and CDR2 FRNRAP come from the germline V gene. This CDR3 spans 15 amino acids. The CDR3 here is CASGLVQADTGELFF. The CDR3 bases are TGTGCTAGTGGTTTGGTACAGGCAGATACCGGGGAGCTGTTTTTT. Drawing the rest from reference TRBV12-5 and TRBJ2-2, the complete variable domain is DARVTQTPRHKVTEMGQEVTMRCQPILGHNTVFWYRQTMMQGLELLAYFRNRAPLDDSGMPKDRFSAEMPDATLATLKIQPSEPRDSAVYFCASGLVQADTGELFFGEGSRLTVL.

This clonotype was picked up many times. This chain connects TRBV6-2 or TRBV6-3 to TRBJ1-1, with 7 positions matching TRBD1. J was trimmed by 4 bases and V by 4 bases; bases with no gene match: 6. The CDR3 length is 14 residues. Germline V CDR1 and CDR2: MNHEY, SVGEGT. CDR3 coding DNA: TGTGCCAGCAGTTTCTCAGGGGGATCCACTGAAGCTTTCTTT. Protein sequence: CASSFSGGSTEAFF.

This clonotype was seen ten or more times. This sequence joins TRBV6-5 and TRBJ1-6; D gene uncertain. The CDR3 is 15 residues long. V shed 5 bases and J shed 3 bases, with 11 bases lying between them. CDR1 and CDR2 (germline): MNHEY, SVGAGI. The CDR3 region is CASSPRTDYNSPLHF. The CDR3 nucleotides read TGTGCCAGCAGTCCCCGGACGGACTATAATTCACCCCTCCACTTT.

This clonotype was seen a few times. This chain links TRBV6-6 with TRBJ1-5; 8 bases align to TRBD1. V lost 10 bases, J lost 2 bases, and 7 bases stayed unmatched. This CDR3 is built from 14 residues. The germline CDR1 and CDR2 sequences are MNHNY and SVGAGI (reference sequence). CDR3 nucleotides: TGTGCCACCGGACAGGGAGGGGGCAATCAGCCCCAGCATTTT. Translating it yields CATGQGGGNQPQHF.

This clonotype was observed a few times. V gene TRBV27 combines with J gene TRBJ2-1; TRBD1 agrees at 7 bases. V was pared by 5 bases and J by 0 bases, with 4 bases of the junction left unmatched. CDR3 size: 15 residues. Germline CDR1 reads MNHEY; CDR2 reads SMNVEV (reference sequence). CDR3 protein: CASSLQGSSYNEQFF. CDR3 sequence (DNA): TGTGCCAGCAGTCTACAGGGGAGCTCCTACAATGAGCAGTTCTTC.